The 17 T cell receptor gamma chains below all came from one sample that was sequenced in a study of Vδ1+ human thymocytes. Study-wide findings and caveats: Thymic TRG and TRD repertoires appeared highly polyclonal.

RNA was extracted from the cells and then reverse transcribed. The CDR3 regions were amplified by multiplex PCR from V-gene primers to a constant-region primer. TCRdb fed the multiplex PCR reads into CATT to redo clone calling. This sample yields about 36,000 gamma-chain clones, of which 20% to 25% are seen a single time; about 2% belongs to the top ten. These receptors' antigens are unknown. Sequencing was carried out using Vdelta1+ gamma-delta thymocytes from the thymus. The subset here: FACS-sorted CD3+ TCRalphabeta- TCRVdelta1+ TCRVdelta2- thymocytes. The receptors were gathered from a girl in the first two years of life who had congenital heart surgery.

V gene TRGV2 combines with J gene TRGJ1 or TRGJ2. Germline CDR1 reads EGSNGY; CDR2 reads YDSYNSKV. The CDR3 sequence is 16 residues long. V gave up 2 bases and J gave up 3 bases; unmatched junction bases: 13. This chain's CDR3 is CATWDDTFHLYYKKLF. CDR3 nucleotide sequence: TGTGCCACCTGGGACGACACCTTCCACCTTTATTATAAGAAACTCTTT.

Concerning this clone: This may arise from a read error, as a much more abundant clone is one base away. Other nucleotide sequences in the sample specify the same CDR3. This chain connects TRGV3 to TRGJP2. Germline loops: CDR1 VTNTFY, CDR2 YDVSTARD (reference sequence). V shed 0 bases, J shed 2 bases, and the junction held 3 bases outside the gene matches. The CDR3 spans 15 residues. Written as DNA, the CDR3 is TGTGCCACCTGGGACAGGCGCAGTAGTGATTGGATCAAGACGTTT. This encodes CATWDRRSSDWIKTF.

The chain combines TRGV9 with TRGJ1 or TRGJ2. V was clipped by 3 bases and J by 12 bases; unmatched bases: 8. Germline V gene sequence: CDR1 GITISATS, CDR2 ISYDGTV (reference sequence). CDR3 length: 11 amino acids. The CDR3 is CALWEPGLKLF. In nucleotides, the CDR3 is TGTGCCTTGTGGGAGCCGGGATTGAAACTCTTT.

The rearrangement links TRGV2 to TRGJP1. This CDR3 is built from 15 residues. In germline, CDR1 is EGSNGY, CDR2 YDSYNSKV. V shed 0 bases, J shed 3 bases, and the junction held 4 bases outside the gene matches. DNA for the CDR3: TGTGCCACCTGGGACGGGTCCCCCACTGGTTGGTTCAAGATATTT. Protein: CATWDGSPTGWFKIF.

This clone was observed a few times. This chain connects TRGV9 to TRGJ1 or TRGJ2. This CDR3 is 17 amino acids long. J lost 12 bases, V lost 1 base, and 24 bases had no gene match. Germline-derived CDR1 and CDR2 are GITISATS and ISYDGTV (reference sequence). The CDR3 loop reads CALWEVLKGNSLVRKLF. The CDR3, as DNA: TGTGCCTTGTGGGAGGTCCTTAAGGGTAACTCGTTAGTAAGGAAACTCTTT.

A note on this clone: Other DNA sequences from this sample encode an identical CDR3 as well. This rearrangement joins TRGV9 to TRGJ1 or TRGJ2. The V and J ends lost 2 bases and 3 bases, in that order; junction bases with no gene match: 4. CDR3 length equals 13 residues. CDR1 GITISATS and CDR2 ISYDGTV come from the germline V gene (reference sequence). The CDR3 loop reads CALWEGPYYKKLF. CDR3 bases: TGTGCCTTGTGGGAGGGACCTTATTATAAGAAACTCTTT.

V usage is TRGV4 and J usage is TRGJ1 or TRGJ2. Trimming removed 2 bases from V and 4 bases from J; junction bases left unmatched: 11. From germline, CDR1 is EGSTGY and CDR2 YDSYTSSV. The CDR3 sequence is 15 residues long. CDR3 DNA: TGTGCCACCTGGGATGAGAGGGGGCGCTATTATAAGAAACTCTTT. It translates to CATWDERGRYYKKLF.

This clone was seen more than once but under ten times. The chain joins TRGV4 to TRGJ1 or TRGJ2. Germline assignment: CDR1 EGSTGY and CDR2 YDSYTSSV. J gave up 3 bases and V 3 bases, and 5 bases lay outside the gene matches. This CDR3 comprises 13 residues. The CDR3 DNA reads TGTGCCACCTGGGATAACCGTTATTATAAGAAACTCTTT. Translating it yields CATWDNRYYKKLF.

This clone has only a few counts. This sequence joins TRGV8 and TRGJP2. The CDR3 extends over 16 amino acids. The germline gives CDR1 VENAVY, CDR2 YDSYNSRV. V lost 4 bases and J lost 2; bases outside the gene matches: 10. This CDR3 is CATWDRRRSSDWIKTF. In DNA form, the CDR3 reads TGTGCCACCTGGGACAGGCGGCGGAGTAGTGATTGGATCAAGACGTTT.

This clone is medium-sized in the sample. Within the sample, other DNA sequences also encode this same CDR3. The V and J genes are TRGV3 and TRGJ1 or TRGJ2. CDR3 length: 13 amino acids. After removal of 0 bases from V and 5 bases from J, the junction contained 4 bases not matched to a gene. Germline V gives CDR1 VTNTFY, CDR2 YDVSTARD (reference sequence). CDR3 in DNA: TGTGCCACCTGGGACAGGCCTCATTATAAGAAACTCTTT. Encoded protein: CATWDRPHYKKLF.

This clone turned up a few times. V and J are TRGV3 and TRGJ1 or TRGJ2. From germline, CDR1 is VTNTFY and CDR2 YDVSTARD (reference sequence). CDR3 length equals 18 residues. J was trimmed by 3 bases and V by 1 base; bases with no gene match: 18. The CDR3 region has the DNA TGTGCCACCTGGGACAGACTGAAACCCCGCGCGGCTTATTATAAGAAACTCTTT. Translated: CATWDRLKPRAAYYKKLF.

This clone has only a few counts. The rearrangement links TRGV2 to TRGJ1 or TRGJ2. This CDR3 contains 13 residues. Germline values: CDR1 EGSNGY, CDR2 YDSYNSKV. J lost 5 bases, V lost 4 bases, and 8 bases had no gene match. The CDR3 spells CATWDGGHYKKLF. CDR3 nucleotides: TGTGCCACCTGGGATGGAGGTCATTATAAGAAACTCTTT.

This clone has only one observation. The chain uses TRGV2 and TRGJ1 or TRGJ2. The V segment lost 4 bases and the J segment 0 bases; nucleotides outside the gene matches: 6. Per germline, CDR1 EGSNGY and CDR2 YDSYNSKV. The CDR3 covers 14 residues. CDR3: CATWDHENYYKKLF. DNA of the CDR3: TGTGCCACCTGGGATCACGAGAATTATTATAAGAAACTCTTT.

This chain joins TRGV4 and TRGJ1 or TRGJ2. Germline-derived CDR1 and CDR2 are EGSTGY and YDSYTSSV. J lost 10 bases, V lost 6 bases, and 12 bases had no gene match. The CDR3 covers 12 residues. The CDR3 sequence: CATWSLDQKKLF. The CDR3 DNA sequence: TGTGCCACCTGGTCCCTAGATCAAAAGAAACTCTTT.

This clone has a handful of counts. The chain uses TRGV9 and TRGJ1 or TRGJ2. With V trimmed by 3 bases and J by 3 bases, 11 bases remained unmatched. CDR1 and CDR2 (germline): GITISATS, ISYDGTV (reference sequence). The CDR3 has 15 amino acids. In DNA, the CDR3 is TGTGCCTTGTGGGAGTTATCCTCTCCTTATTATAAGAAACTCTTT. Its protein is CALWELSSPYYKKLF.

This clone was seen a few times. Within the sample, other DNA sequences also encode this same CDR3. The chain carries TRGV2 and TRGJ1 or TRGJ2. Germline loops: CDR1 EGSNGY, CDR2 YDSYNSKV. The CDR3 extends over 12 amino acids. With V trimmed by 1 base and J by 8 bases, 5 bases remained unmatched. CDR3 DNA sequence: TGTGCCACCTGGGACGGTTCAGATAAGAAACTCTTT. Amino acids: CATWDGSDKKLF.

In its sample, this clone ranks as medium-sized. The sample holds other DNA sequences that translate to the same CDR3. The chain links TRGV3 to TRGJ1 or TRGJ2. CDR3 length: 12 amino acids. The V and J ends lost 0 bases and 6 bases, in that order; junction bases with no gene match: 2. In germline, CDR1 is VTNTFY, CDR2 YDVSTARD (reference sequence). CDR3 nucleotides: TGTGCCACCTGGGACAGGCTTTATAAGAAACTCTTT. Amino acid sequence: CATWDRLYKKLF.